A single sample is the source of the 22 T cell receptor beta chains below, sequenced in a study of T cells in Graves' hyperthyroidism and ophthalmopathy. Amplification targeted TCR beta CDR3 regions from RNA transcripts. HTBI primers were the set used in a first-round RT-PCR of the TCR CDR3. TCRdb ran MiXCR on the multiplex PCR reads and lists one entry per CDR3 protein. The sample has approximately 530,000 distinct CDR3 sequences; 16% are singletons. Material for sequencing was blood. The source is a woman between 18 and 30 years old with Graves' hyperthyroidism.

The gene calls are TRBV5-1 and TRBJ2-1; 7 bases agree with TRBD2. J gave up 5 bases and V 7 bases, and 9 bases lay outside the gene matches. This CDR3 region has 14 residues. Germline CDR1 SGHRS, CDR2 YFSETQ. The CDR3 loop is CASSLARPDNEQFF. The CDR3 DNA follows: TGCGCCAGCTCACTAGCGCGCCCGGACAATGAGCAGTTCTTC.

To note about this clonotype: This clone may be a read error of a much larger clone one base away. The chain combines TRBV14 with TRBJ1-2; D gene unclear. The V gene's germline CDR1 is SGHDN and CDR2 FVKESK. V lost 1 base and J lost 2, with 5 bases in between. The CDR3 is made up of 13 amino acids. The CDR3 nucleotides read TGTGCCAGCAGCCAAGGACGGAACTATGGCTACACCTTC. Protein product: CASSQGRNYGYTF.

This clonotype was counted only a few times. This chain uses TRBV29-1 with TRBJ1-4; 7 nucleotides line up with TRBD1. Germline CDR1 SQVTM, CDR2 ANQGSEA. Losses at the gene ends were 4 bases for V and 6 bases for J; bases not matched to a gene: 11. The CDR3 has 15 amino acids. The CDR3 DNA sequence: TGCAGCGTTGGGGGGAAAGGGGGCAAGGATGAAAAACTGTTTTTT. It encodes CSVGGKGGKDEKLFF.

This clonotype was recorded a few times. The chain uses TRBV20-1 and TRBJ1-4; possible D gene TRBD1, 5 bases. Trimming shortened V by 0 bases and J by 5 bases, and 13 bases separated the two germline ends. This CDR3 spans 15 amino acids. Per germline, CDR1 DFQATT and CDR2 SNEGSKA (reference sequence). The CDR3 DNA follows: TGCAGTGCTAGAGATTCAGGACACCCGAATGAAAAACTGTTTTTT. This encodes CSARDSGHPNEKLFF.

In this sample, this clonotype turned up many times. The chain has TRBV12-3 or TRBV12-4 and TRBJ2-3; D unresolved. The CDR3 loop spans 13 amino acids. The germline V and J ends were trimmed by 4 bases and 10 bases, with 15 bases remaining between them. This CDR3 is CASSYGPEMAQYF. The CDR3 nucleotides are TGTGCCAGCAGTTACGGGCCCGAGATGGCGCAGTATTTT.

The DNA for the CDR3 is TGCAGCGTTGCTGAACTCTACGAGCAGTACTTC. It yields the protein CSVAELYEQYF. The rearrangement uses TRBV29-1 and TRBJ2-7; D is unresolved. The CDR3 loop spans 11 amino acids. Trimming removed 4 bases at V and 3 bases at J, with 7 bases between. CDR1 is SQVTM, CDR2 ANQGSEA, per germline.

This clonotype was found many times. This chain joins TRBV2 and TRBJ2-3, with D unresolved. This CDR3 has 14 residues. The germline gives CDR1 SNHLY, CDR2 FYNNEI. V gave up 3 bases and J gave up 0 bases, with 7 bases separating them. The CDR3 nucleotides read TGTGCCAGCAGTGATCGAGTAAGCACAGATACGCAGTATTTT. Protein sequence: CASSDRVSTDTQYF.

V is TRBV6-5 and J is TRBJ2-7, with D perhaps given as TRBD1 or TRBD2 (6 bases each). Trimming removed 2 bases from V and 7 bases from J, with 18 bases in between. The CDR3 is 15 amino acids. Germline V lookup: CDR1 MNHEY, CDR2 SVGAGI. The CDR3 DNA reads TGTGCCAGCAGTTACATGGGGGGCCAATACAATGAGCAGTACTTC. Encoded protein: CASSYMGGQYNEQYF.

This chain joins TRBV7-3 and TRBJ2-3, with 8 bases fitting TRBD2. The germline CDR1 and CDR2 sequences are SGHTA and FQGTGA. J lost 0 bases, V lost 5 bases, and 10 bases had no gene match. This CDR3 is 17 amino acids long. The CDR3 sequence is CASSRGGIPSSTDTQYF. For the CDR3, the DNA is TGTGCCAGCAGCCGGGGGGGGATACCATCTAGCACAGATACGCAGTATTTT.

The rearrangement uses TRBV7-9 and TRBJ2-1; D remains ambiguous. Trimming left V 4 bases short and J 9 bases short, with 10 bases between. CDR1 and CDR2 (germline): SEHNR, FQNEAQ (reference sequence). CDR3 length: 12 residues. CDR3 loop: CASSSDRVEQFF. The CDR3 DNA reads TGTGCCAGCAGCTCGGATCGGGTTGAGCAGTTCTTC.

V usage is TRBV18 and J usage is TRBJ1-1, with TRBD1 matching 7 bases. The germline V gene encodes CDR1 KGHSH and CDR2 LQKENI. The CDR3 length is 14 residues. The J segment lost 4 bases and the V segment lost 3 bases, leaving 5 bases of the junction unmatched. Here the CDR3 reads CASSPQGVGTEAFF. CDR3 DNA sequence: TGTGCCAGCTCACCGCAGGGGGTTGGCACTGAAGCTTTCTTT.

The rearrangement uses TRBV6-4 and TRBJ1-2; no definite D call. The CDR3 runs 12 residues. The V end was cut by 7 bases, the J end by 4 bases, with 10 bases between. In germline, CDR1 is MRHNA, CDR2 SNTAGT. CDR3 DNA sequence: TGTGCCAGCACCGACCCTCCCTATGGCTACACCTTC. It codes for CASTDPPYGYTF.

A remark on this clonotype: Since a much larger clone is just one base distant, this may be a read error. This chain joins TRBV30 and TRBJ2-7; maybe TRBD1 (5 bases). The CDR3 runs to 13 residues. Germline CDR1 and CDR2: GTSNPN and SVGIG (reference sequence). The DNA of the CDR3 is TGTGCCTGGAGTGCAGACAGCTCCTACGAGCTGTACTTC. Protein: CAWSADSSYELYF.

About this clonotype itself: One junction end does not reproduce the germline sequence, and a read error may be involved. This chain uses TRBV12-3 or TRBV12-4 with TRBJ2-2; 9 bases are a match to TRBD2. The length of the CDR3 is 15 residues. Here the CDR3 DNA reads TGTGCCAGCAGTCCCCAGAGCGGGGGGACCGGGAAGCTGTTTTTT. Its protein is CASSPQSGGTGKLFF.

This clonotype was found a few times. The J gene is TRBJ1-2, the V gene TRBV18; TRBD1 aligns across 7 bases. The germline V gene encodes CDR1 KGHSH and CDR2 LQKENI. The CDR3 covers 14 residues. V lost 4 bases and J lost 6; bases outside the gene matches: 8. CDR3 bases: TGTGCCAGCTCACGCAACAGGGGAGAGGATGGCTACACCTTC. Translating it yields CASSRNRGEDGYTF.

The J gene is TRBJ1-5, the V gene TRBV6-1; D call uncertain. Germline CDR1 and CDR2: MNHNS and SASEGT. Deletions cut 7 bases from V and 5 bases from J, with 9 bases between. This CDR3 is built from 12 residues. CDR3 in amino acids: CASTQPDQPQHF. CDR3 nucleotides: TGTGCCAGCACTCAACCCGATCAGCCCCAGCATTTT.

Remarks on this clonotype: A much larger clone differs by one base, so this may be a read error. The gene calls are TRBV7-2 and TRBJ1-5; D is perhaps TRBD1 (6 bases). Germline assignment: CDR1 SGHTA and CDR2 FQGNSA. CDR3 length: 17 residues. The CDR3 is CASSKGRGERSNQPPHF. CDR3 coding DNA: TGTGCCAGCAGCAAAGGAAGGGGGGAGCGGAGCAATCAGCCCCCGCATTTT.

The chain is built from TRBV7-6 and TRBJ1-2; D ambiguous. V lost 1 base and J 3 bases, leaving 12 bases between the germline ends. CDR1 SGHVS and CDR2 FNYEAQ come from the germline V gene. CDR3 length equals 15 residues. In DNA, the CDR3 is TGTGCCAGCAGCTTAGGTCCCGGGAGCTACTATGGCTACACCTTC. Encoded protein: CASSLGPGSYYGYTF.

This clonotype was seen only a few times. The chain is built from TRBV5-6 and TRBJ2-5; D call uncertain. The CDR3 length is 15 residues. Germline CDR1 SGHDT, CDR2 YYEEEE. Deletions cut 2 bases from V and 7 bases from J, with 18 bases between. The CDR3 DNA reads TGTGCCAGCAGCTTAGGGCCCTCGAAAAGTGGGACCCAGTACTTC. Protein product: CASSLGPSKSGTQYF.

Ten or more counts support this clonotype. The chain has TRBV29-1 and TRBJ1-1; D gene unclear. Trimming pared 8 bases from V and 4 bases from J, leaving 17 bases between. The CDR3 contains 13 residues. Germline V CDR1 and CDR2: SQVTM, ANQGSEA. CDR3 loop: CSSVRQAGTEAFF. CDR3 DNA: TGCAGCTCCGTGAGGCAGGCCGGCACTGAAGCTTTCTTT.

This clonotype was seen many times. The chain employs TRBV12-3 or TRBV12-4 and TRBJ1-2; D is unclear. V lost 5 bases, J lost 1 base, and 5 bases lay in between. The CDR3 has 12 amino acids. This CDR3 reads CASSTLNYGYTF. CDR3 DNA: TGTGCCAGCAGTACACTTAACTATGGCTACACCTTC.

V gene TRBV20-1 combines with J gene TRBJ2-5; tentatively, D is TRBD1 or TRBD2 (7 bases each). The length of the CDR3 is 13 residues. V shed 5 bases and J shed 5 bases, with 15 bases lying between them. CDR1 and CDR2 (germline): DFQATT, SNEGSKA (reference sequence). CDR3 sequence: CSAQGGGQETQYF. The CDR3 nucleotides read TGCAGTGCTCAGGGGGGGGGGCAGGAGACCCAGTACTTC.